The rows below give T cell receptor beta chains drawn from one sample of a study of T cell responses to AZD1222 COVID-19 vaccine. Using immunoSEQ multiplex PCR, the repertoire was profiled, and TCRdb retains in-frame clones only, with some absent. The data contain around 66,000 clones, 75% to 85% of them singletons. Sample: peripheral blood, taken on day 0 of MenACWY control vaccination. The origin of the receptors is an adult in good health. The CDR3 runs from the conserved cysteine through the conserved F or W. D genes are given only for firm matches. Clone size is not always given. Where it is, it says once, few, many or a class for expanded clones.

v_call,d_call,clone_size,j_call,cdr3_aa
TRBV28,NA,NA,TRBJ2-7,CASSFGGASGEQYF
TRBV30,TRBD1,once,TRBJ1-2,CAWSAGTAKRGHGYTF
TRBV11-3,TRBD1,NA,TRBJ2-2,CASSLGTAYTGELFF
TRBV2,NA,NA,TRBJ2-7,CASAGTDLEPEQYF
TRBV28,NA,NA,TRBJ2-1,CASSLRGGTGSNEQFF
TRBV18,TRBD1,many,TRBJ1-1,CASSLAGQGVMNTEAFF
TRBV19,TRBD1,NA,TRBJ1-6,CASSITGVYNSPLHF
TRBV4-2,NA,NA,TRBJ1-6,CASSQVIRRGSSFHSPLHF
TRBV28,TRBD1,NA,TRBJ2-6,CASSLHQGDSGANVLTF
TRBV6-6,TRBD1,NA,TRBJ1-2,CASMGQGLGYTF
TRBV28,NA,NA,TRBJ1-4,CASSTPRGPNEKLFF
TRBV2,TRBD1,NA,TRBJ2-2,CASSESRTGRNTGELFF
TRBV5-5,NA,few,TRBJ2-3,CASSLEDTQYF
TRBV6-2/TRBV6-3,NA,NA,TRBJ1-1,CASIPGQFMNTEAFF
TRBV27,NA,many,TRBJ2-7,CASSPSRDYEQYF
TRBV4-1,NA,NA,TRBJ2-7,CASSRAEFGYEQYF
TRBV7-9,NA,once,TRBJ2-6,CASSLGGGAPGANVLTF
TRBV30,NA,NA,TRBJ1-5,CAWSGTDNQPQHF
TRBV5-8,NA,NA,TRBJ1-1,CASSFLGADTEAFF
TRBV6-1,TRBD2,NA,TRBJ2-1,CASSEGNSGGSSYNEQFF
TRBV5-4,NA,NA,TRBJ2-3,CASSLFRGALTDTQYF
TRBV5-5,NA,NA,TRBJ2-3,CASSLQPDTQYF
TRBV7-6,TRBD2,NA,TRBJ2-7,CASSLGWAGGGPDEQYF
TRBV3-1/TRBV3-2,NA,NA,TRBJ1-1,CASSRSMNTEAFF
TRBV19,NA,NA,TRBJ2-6,CASGRGEEANVLTF
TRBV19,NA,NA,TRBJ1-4,CASSISHLEKLFF
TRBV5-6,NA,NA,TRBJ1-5,CASSFGPPGGQPQHF
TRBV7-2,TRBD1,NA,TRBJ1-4,CASSLSRGGGEKLFF
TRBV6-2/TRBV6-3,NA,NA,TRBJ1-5,CASSYSEGQPQHF
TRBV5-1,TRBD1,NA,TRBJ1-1,CASSMRQGTEAFF
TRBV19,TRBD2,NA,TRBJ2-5,CASSPGLAGRETQYF
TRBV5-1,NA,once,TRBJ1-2,CASRSTGASYGYTF
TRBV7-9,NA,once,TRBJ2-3,CASSPTVKRESDTQYF
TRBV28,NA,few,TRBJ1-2,CASSLKRGYGYTF
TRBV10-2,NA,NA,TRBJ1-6,CASSETTGMVNRSPLHF
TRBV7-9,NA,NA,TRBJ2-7,CASSRPWEYEQYF
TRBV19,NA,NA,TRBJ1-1,CASSVQGYGGNTEAFF
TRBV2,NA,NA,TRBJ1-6,CASSDPGAKGYGTPLHF
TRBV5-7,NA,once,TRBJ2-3,CASSLEGFTDTQYF
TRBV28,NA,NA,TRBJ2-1,CASKWAGGSHNEQFF
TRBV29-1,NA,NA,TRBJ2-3,CSVAYTGESTDTQYF
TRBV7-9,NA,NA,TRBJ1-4,CASSLTDGANEKLFF